These 28 T cell receptor beta chains share one sample of origin, sequenced in a study of early T cells in non-severe SARS-CoV-2 infection. One entry per CDR3 protein, called by TCRdb with MiXCR from the 5' RACE reads. The sample consists of about 22,000 distinct CDR3 sequences, roughly 5.3% of them appearing once. The sequencing sample was made of whole blood. The source of these receptors is an adult who was a healthcare worker with PCR-confirmed SARS-CoV-2 infection or an uninfected control (not recorded which).

This clonotype occurred many times. V usage is TRBV11-2 and J usage is TRBJ2-5; weak D call: TRBD2 (5 bases). The V gene lost 4 bases and the J gene lost 0 bases, with 6 bases spanning the gap. The CDR3 contains 13 residues. The germline CDR1 and CDR2 sequences are SGHAT and FQNNGV. CDR3 DNA sequence: TGTGCCAGCAGCTCGGGGTACCAAGAGACCCAGTACTTC. Translation: CASSSGYQETQYF.

This clonotype has ten or more counts. Here the CDR3 DNA reads TGTGCCAGCACCGGACGGAGCTCTGGAAACACCATATATTTT. Its translation is CASTGRSSGNTIYF. The chain couples TRBV7-2 to TRBJ1-3, with D unresolved. The CDR3 runs to 14 residues. V shed 7 bases and J shed 0 bases, with 10 bases lying between them. Germline assignment: CDR1 SGHTA and CDR2 FQGNSA.

This clonotype has at least ten counts. The J gene is TRBJ2-4, the V gene TRBV11-2; D gene ambiguous. This CDR3 has 13 residues. The V gene's germline CDR1 is SGHAT and CDR2 FQNNGV. With 1 base removed from V and 4 bases from J, the gap between germline ends came to 5 bases. The CDR3 sequence is CASSLGFKNIQYF. DNA for the CDR3: TGTGCCAGCAGCTTAGGGTTTAAAAACATTCAGTACTTC.

By share, this clonotype counts as medium-sized. This chain links TRBV29-1 with TRBJ1-4; D not resolved. This CDR3 is built from 12 residues. Germline CDR1 and CDR2: SQVTM and ANQGSEA. Deletions cut 2 bases from V and 7 bases from J, with 8 bases between. The CDR3 sequence: CSVERRGEKLFF. In DNA form, the CDR3 reads TGCAGCGTTGAACGCCGGGGTGAAAAACTGTTTTTT.

There are many counts of this clonotype. The chain combines TRBV2 with TRBJ2-5, with D possibly being TRBD2 (6 bases). Trimming stripped 3 bases from V and 8 bases from J, with 22 bases between. The CDR3 covers 16 residues. Per germline, CDR1 SNHLY and CDR2 FYNNEI. CDR3 nucleotide sequence: TGTGCCAGCAGTGAGATTTTGCTCGGGACTCCCGGTACCCAGTACTTC. As protein: CASSEILLGTPGTQYF.

The table lists this clonotype with many counts. This chain uses TRBV5-1 with TRBJ2-3; tentatively, D is TRBD1 (7 bases). The V and J ends lost 3 bases and 5 bases respectively, with 16 bases between them. The CDR3 length is 15 residues. The germline V gene has CDR1 SGHRS and CDR2 YFSETQ. CDR3 coding DNA: TGCGCCAGCAGCTCCGGAACAGGGGACTTAGATACGCAGTATTTT. Residues: CASSSGTGDLDTQYF.

This clonotype was detected only a few times. The J gene is TRBJ1-1, the V gene TRBV19; tentatively, D is TRBD1 (6 bases). V lost 6 bases to trimming and J lost 1 base, with 12 bases between them. Germline values: CDR1 LNHDA, CDR2 SQIVND (reference sequence). The CDR3 extends over 14 amino acids. The CDR3, as DNA: TGTGCCAGTAGATTCTGGACAGAGAACACTGAAGCTTTCTTT. Translating gives CASRFWTENTEAFF. The variable domain in full, completed from reference TRBV19 and TRBJ1-1, reads DGGITQSPKYLFRKEGQNVTLSCEQNLNHDAMYWYRQDPGQGLRLIYYSQIVNDFQKGDIAEGYSVSREKKESFPLTVTSAQKNPTAFYLCASRFWTENTEAFFGQGTRLTVV.

This clonotype was counted many times. The J gene is TRBJ2-4, the V gene TRBV6-2 or TRBV6-3; D unclear. V was pared by 5 bases and J by 2 bases, with 7 bases between. CDR1 and CDR2 from the germline V gene are MNHEY and SVGEGT. The CDR3 sequence is 13 residues long. The chain's CDR3 is CASSGRSKNIQYF. In nucleotides, the CDR3 is TGTGCCAGCAGTGGCCGGTCCAAAAACATTCAGTACTTC.

This clonotype has a handful of counts. The chain links TRBV5-1 to TRBJ2-7, with a tentative D call TRBD1 (6 bases). There are 15 residues in the CDR3. Germline V CDR1 and CDR2: SGHRS, YFSETQ. V lost 5 bases and J 3 bases, leaving 18 bases between the germline ends. The DNA for the CDR3 is TGCGCCAGCAGATATGGAACGGGACACATCTACGAGCAGTACTTC. This sequence encodes CASRYGTGHIYEQYF.

Only a few counts were recorded for this clonotype. The chain joins TRBV29-1 to TRBJ2-5; D unresolved. The CDR3 length is 12 residues. Trimming cost V 6 bases and J 10 bases, with 18 bases left between them. In germline, CDR1 is SQVTM, CDR2 ANQGSEA. CDR3 region: CSVTGPQGDQYF. CDR3 DNA sequence: TGCAGCGTCACCGGACCTCAAGGTGACCAGTACTTC.

This clonotype has a count of ten or more. The rearrangement joins TRBV7-8 to TRBJ1-4; D may be TRBD1 (6 bases). V dropped 1 base and J dropped 6 bases, with 9 bases sitting between them. Per germline, CDR1 SGHVS and CDR2 FQNEAQ. The CDR3 is made up of 14 amino acids. The CDR3 here is CASSLGRGDEKLFF. In DNA, the CDR3 is TGTGCCAGCAGCTTAGGCAGGGGTGATGAAAAACTGTTTTTT.

Details on this clonotype: With a much larger clone just one base away, this may be a read error. The chain combines TRBV28 with TRBJ1-4; D is ambiguous. The CDR3 totals 14 residues. CDR1 and CDR2 (germline): MDHEN, SYDVKM. DNA for the CDR3: TGTGCCAGCAGTCTTCTAGACAAGTATGAAGAACTGTTTTTT. It translates to CASSLLDKYEELFF.

This clonotype has just a few counts. The CDR3 DNA reads TGCAGTGCTAGAGTAATCGGCGGGGGGCCGAACACCGGGGAGCTGTTTTTT. It is translated as CSARVIGGGPNTGELFF. The gene calls are TRBV20-1 and TRBJ2-2, with 8 bases identical to TRBD2. The CDR3 is 17 residues long. The V and J ends lost 1 base and 0 bases, in that order; junction bases with no gene match: 7. Per the germline V gene, CDR1 is DFQATT and CDR2 is SNEGSKA (reference sequence).

Ten or more counts support this clonotype. The chain joins TRBV5-1 to TRBJ2-1; no firm D call. In germline, CDR1 is SGHRS, CDR2 YFSETQ. The length of the CDR3 is 13 residues. V was cut by 5 bases and J by 4 bases, with 10 bases left in between. CDR3 sequence (DNA): TGCGCCAGCAGGTGGGCGGAATACAATGAGCAGTTCTTC. Its protein is CASRWAEYNEQFF.

This chain uses TRBV27 with TRBJ2-3; unclear D gene. This CDR3 spans 15 amino acids. Per the germline V gene, CDR1 is MNHEY and CDR2 is SMNVEV (reference sequence). The V and J ends lost 1 base and 6 bases respectively, with 14 bases between them. This CDR3 is CASSLLSGDTDTQYF. The DNA for the CDR3 is TGTGCCAGCAGTTTATTATCGGGCGACACGGATACGCAGTATTTT.

This clonotype has a count of ten or more. This chain links TRBV6-5 with TRBJ1-2; D may be TRBD1 (6 bases). This CDR3 contains 11 residues. Per germline, CDR1 MNHEY and CDR2 SVGAGI. V dropped 5 bases and J dropped 5 bases, with 6 bases sitting between them. The CDR3 DNA follows: TGTGCCAGCAGTACAGGGTATGGCTACACCTTC. It codes for CASSTGYGYTF.

The V and J genes are TRBV29-1 and TRBJ2-3; a weak D match, TRBD2 (5 bases). The germline V and J ends were trimmed by 3 bases and 1 base, with 8 bases remaining between them. Germline V lookup: CDR1 SQVTM, CDR2 ANQGSEA. The CDR3 runs to 13 residues. The CDR3 DNA reads TGCAGCGTTGATGAGGGTGGCACAGATACGCAGTATTTT. Translation: CSVDEGGTDTQYF.

In this sample, this clonotype turned up many times. This sequence joins TRBV7-2 and TRBJ2-1; TRBD1 agrees at 10 bases. V lost 5 bases, J lost 4 bases, and 5 bases stayed unmatched. CDR3 length equals 15 residues. Per the germline V gene, CDR1 is SGHTA and CDR2 is FQGNSA. The CDR3 loop is CASSRDRGSYNEQFF. The DNA of the CDR3 is TGTGCCAGCAGCCGGGACAGGGGATCTTACAATGAGCAGTTCTTC.

This clonotype counts as medium-sized. This rearrangement joins TRBV13 to TRBJ1-1; D not certain. Germline CDR1 and CDR2: PRHDT and FYEKMQ (reference sequence). The V gene lost 3 bases and the J gene lost 1 base, with 6 bases spanning the gap. This CDR3 is built from 13 residues. CDR3 region: CASSFQWNTEAFF. CDR3 sequence (DNA): TGTGCCAGCAGCTTCCAGTGGAACACTGAAGCTTTCTTT.

This clonotype was counted many times. The genes are TRBV6-1 and TRBJ1-1, with 9 positions matching TRBD1. The V and J ends lost 6 bases and 5 bases, in that order; junction bases with no gene match: 10. This CDR3 has 15 residues. The germline gives CDR1 MNHNS, CDR2 SASEGT. The CDR3 DNA sequence: TGTGCCAGCAGCTGGGACAGGGAGGTTTGGACTGAAGCTTTCTTT. It is translated as CASSWDREVWTEAFF.

This clonotype was counted many times. The chain combines TRBV5-1 with TRBJ2-3; D is perhaps TRBD2 (6 bases). CDR1 is SGHRS and CDR2 is YFSETQ in the germline V gene. The V and J ends lost 2 bases and 5 bases respectively, with 9 bases between them. The CDR3 totals 13 residues. In DNA, the CDR3 is TGCGCCAGCAGCTTAGGAGGGCGAGATACGCAGTATTTT. It is translated as CASSLGGRDTQYF. The whole variable domain, remainder taken from reference TRBV5-1 and TRBJ2-3, is KAGVTQTPRYLIKTRGQQVTLSCSPISGHRSVSWYQQTPGQGLQFLFEYFSETQRNKGNFPGRFSGRQFSNSRSEMNVSTLELGDSALYLCASSLGGRDTQYFGPGTRLTVL.

The table lists this clonotype with many counts. The chain links TRBV6-5 to TRBJ2-2; possibly TRBD1 or TRBD2 for D (5 bases each). Germline CDR1 and CDR2: MNHEY and SVGAGI. V was clipped by 0 bases and J by 7 bases, with 9 bases between them. This CDR3 region has 14 residues. The CDR3 bases are TGTGCCAGCAGTTACTCGGGGGAATACGGGGAGCTGTTTTTT. This gives the protein CASSYSGEYGELFF.

This clonotype appeared a few times. The V call is TRBV4-1, the J call TRBJ2-7, with 9 bases lining up with TRBD1. With 4 bases clipped from V and 5 bases from J, the junction kept 9 bases outside the gene matches. Germline V gene lookup returns CDR1 MGHRA and CDR2 YSYEKL. There are 15 residues in the CDR3. CDR3: CASSPAGQGVHEQYF. CDR3 coding DNA: TGCGCCAGCAGCCCAGCGGGACAGGGAGTACACGAGCAGTACTTC.

This clonotype was picked up a small number of times. The chain couples TRBV6-2 or TRBV6-3 to TRBJ2-5; D is unclear. Trimming removed 7 bases at V and 5 bases at J, with 8 bases between. The CDR3 loop spans 11 amino acids. Germline assignment: CDR1 MNHEY and CDR2 SVGEGT. The CDR3: CASTIGETQYF. CDR3 sequence (DNA): TGTGCCAGCACCATAGGCGAGACCCAGTACTTC.

This clonotype has ten or more counts. Written as DNA, the CDR3 is TGTGCCAGCAGCTTGCAAAGCGGGGGTTCAGATACGCAGTATTTT. Its protein is CASSLQSGGSDTQYF. The rearrangement uses TRBV5-6 and TRBJ2-3; 8 bases align to TRBD2. Losses at the gene ends were 1 base for V and 4 bases for J; bases not matched to a gene: 5. Per germline, CDR1 SGHDT and CDR2 YYEEEE. The CDR3 is made up of 15 amino acids.

The rearrangement links TRBV6-1 to TRBJ2-3; D is undetermined. The CDR3 consists of 14 residues. The germline V and J ends were trimmed by 11 bases and 1 base, with 16 bases remaining between them. In germline, CDR1 is MNHNS, CDR2 SASEGT. Here the CDR3 reads CAGRMAARTDTQYF. CDR3 bases: TGTGCCGGTAGGATGGCCGCACGCACAGATACGCAGTATTTT.

This clonotype was counted at least ten times. The chain couples TRBV12-3 or TRBV12-4 to TRBJ1-1, with D maybe TRBD1 (5 bases). Trimming shortened V by 3 bases and J by 1 base, and 12 bases separated the two germline ends. The CDR3 covers 15 residues. Here the CDR3 reads CASSFGDWSNTEAFF. CDR3 nucleotide sequence: TGTGCCAGCAGTTTCGGGGACTGGTCGAACACTGAAGCTTTCTTT.

Many counts were recorded for this clonotype. V gene TRBV28 combines with J gene TRBJ1-1; TRBD1 might be the D (6 bases). Germline CDR1 reads MDHEN; CDR2 reads SYDVKM. The CDR3 contains 12 residues. The V end was cut by 4 bases, the J end by 8 bases, with 11 bases between. CDR3 protein: CASSYGQLEAFF. The CDR3 DNA sequence: TGTGCCAGCAGTTACGGACAGCTAGAAGCTTTCTTT.